This T cell receptor beta chain was obtained from a study of CD8 T cells in Susac syndrome. Turning to the study itself: When blood was collected, patients with Susac syndrome were therapy-naive, were taking corticosteroids, or were receiving intravenous immunoglobulin alone. Study results and limitations: The study conceded that its TCR sequencing and HLA analysis involved relatively few individuals.

Notes on this clonotype: The target antigen is unknown.

TEMRA cells were FACS-enriched, while CD8+ and CD4+ T cells were negatively isolated. RNA was extracted with the RNeasy kit, and a quantity of roughly 0.5 to 1 ug was reverse transcribed using random hexamers. With immunoSEQ multiplex PCR, TCR beta CDR3 was amplified across 54 Vbeta and 13 Jbeta. TCRdb reprocessed the immunoSEQ multiplex PCR reads with MiXCR, giving one entry per CDR3 protein. The sample holds 92,000 or so distinct CDR3 sequences; 95% to 96% are singletons and the top ten take 0.55% to 0.75%. Trimming pared 7 bases from V and 4 bases from J, leaving 7 bases between. Germline CDR1 and CDR2: MGHDK and SYGVNS. The CDR3 is made up of 11 amino acids.

The rearrangement joins TRBV25-1 to TRBJ2-5; D not resolved. The TCR sequence derives from a human donor with Susac syndrome. Material: CD8+ T cells from PBMCs. In DNA form, the CDR3 reads TGTGCCAGCAACAGTGGAGAGACCCAGTACTTC. The encoded protein is CASNSGETQYF. Using reference TRBV25-1 and TRBJ2-5 for the parts outside the CDR3, the full variable domain is EADIYQTPRYLVIGTGKKITLECSQTMGHDKMYWYQQDPGMELHLIHYSYGVNSTEKGDLSSESTVSRIRTEHFPLTLESARPSHTSQYLCASNSGETQYFGPGTRLLVL.